The sequence of this T cell receptor (beta chain) was determined in a study of identical twins. V trimming: 0 bases; J trimming: 2 bases; junction bases outside the gene matches: 7. The germline V gene encodes CDR1 SGDLS and CDR2 YYNGEE. CDR3 length equals 17 residues. On this clonotype itself: Antigen specificity is unknown.

TCRdb independently ran MiXCR on the 5' RACE reads; one entry per CDR3 protein. The table lists about 890,000 distinct CDR3 sequences, roughly an eighth of them singletons. Study-wide points: The presence of invariant MAIT and iNKT cells could partly confound analyses of zero-insertion sequences.

These sequences were also reported in another study, on yellow fever vaccine responses in identical twins.

Sequencing input: PBMCs. This chain joins TRBV9 and TRBJ2-2, with 7 bases identical to TRBD1. The sequence was collected from a woman between 18 and 30 years old in good health. The CDR3 reads CASSVGWTGLNTGELFF. CDR3 coding DNA: TGTGCCAGCAGCGTAGGTTGGACAGGATTAAACACCGGGGAGCTGTTTTTT.